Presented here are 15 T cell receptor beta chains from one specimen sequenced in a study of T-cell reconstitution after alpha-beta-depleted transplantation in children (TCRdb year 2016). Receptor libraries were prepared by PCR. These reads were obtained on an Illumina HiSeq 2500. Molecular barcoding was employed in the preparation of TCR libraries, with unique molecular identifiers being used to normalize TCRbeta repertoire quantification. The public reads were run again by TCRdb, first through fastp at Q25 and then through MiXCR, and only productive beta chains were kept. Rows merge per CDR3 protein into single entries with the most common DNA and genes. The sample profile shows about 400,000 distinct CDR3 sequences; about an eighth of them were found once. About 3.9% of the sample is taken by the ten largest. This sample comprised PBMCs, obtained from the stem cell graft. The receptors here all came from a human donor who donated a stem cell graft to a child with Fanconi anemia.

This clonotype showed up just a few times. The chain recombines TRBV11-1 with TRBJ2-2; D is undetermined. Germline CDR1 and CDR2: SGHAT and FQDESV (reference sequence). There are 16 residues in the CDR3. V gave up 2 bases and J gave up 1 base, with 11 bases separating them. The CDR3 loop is CASSLQSPRNTGELFF. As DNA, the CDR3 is TGTGCCAGCAGCTTACAGAGTCCGAGGAACACCGGGGAGCTGTTTTTT.

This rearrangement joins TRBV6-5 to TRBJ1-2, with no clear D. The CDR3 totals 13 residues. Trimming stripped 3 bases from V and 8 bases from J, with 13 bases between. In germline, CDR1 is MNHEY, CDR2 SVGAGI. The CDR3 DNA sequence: TGTGCCAGCAGTTATAGGCGAGGCTCGGGCTACACCTTC. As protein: CASSYRRGSGYTF.

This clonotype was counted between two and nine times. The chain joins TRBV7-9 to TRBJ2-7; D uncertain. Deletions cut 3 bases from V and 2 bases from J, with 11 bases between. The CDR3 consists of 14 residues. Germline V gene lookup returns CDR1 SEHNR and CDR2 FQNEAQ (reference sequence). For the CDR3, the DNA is TGTGCCAGCAGCTTGACCTACAGCCCCTACGAGCAGTACGTC. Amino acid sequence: CASSLTYSPYEQYV.

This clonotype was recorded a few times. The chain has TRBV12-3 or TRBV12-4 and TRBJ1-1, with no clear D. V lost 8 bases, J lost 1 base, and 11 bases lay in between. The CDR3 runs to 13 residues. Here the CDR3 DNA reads TGTGCCAGCTATTCAGAGGGGAACACTGAAGCTTTCTTT. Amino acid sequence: CASYSEGNTEAFF.

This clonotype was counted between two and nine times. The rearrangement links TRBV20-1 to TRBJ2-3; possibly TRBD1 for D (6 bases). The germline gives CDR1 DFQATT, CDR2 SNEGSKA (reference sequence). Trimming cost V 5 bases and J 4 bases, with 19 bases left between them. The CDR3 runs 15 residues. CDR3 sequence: CSAGKTGFGSDTQYF. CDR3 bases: TGCAGTGCTGGAAAAACAGGGTTTGGTTCAGATACGCAGTATTTT.

CDR3 DNA sequence: TGTGCCAGCAGTTTTGGCGAGAGCTCCTACAATGAGCAGTTCTTC. This gives the protein CASSFGESSYNEQFF. The chain couples TRBV12-3 or TRBV12-4 to TRBJ2-1; D is uncertain. V was clipped by 3 bases and J by 0 bases, with 9 bases between them. The CDR3 has 15 residues.

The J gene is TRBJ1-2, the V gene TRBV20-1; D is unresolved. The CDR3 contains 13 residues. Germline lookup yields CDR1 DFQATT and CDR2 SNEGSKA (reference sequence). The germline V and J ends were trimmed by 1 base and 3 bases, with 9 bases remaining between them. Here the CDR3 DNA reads TGCAGTGCTAGAGGGTCAGGCGACTATGGCTACACCTTC. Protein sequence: CSARGSGDYGYTF.

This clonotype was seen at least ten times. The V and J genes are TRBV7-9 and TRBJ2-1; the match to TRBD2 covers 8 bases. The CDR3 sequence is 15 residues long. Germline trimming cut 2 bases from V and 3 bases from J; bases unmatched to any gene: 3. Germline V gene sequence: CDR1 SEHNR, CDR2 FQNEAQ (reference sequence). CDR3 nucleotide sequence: TGTGCCAGCAGCTTAAGCGGGGGCGTCTACAATGAGCAGTTCTTC. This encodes CASSLSGGVYNEQFF.

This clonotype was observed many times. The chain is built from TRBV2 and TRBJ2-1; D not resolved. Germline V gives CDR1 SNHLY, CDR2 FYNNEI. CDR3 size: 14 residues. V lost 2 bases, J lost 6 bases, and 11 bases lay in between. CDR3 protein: CASSEPRTGNEQFF. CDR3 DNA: TGTGCCAGCAGTGAACCCCGCACGGGCAATGAGCAGTTCTTC.

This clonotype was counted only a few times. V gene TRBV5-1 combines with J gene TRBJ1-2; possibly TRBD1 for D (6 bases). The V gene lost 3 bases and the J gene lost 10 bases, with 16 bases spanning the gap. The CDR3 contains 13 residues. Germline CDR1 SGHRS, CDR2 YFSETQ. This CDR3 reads CASSWGGDGVYTF. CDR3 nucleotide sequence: TGCGCCAGCAGCTGGGGGGGCGACGGAGTCTACACCTTC.

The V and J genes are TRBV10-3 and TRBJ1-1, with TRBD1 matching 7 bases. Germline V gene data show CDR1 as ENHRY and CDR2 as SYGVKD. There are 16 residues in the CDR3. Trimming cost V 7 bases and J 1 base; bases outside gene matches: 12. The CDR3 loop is CAIKATGVFTNTEAFF. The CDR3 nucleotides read TGTGCCATCAAAGCCACAGGGGTATTCACGAACACTGAAGCTTTCTTT.

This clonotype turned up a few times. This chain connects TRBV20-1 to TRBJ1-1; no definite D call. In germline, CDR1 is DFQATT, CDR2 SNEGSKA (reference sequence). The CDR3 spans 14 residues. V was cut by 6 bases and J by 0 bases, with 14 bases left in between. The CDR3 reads CSARGGRVNTEAFF. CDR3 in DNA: TGCAGTGCGCGCGGCGGGCGGGTGAACACTGAAGCTTTCTTT.

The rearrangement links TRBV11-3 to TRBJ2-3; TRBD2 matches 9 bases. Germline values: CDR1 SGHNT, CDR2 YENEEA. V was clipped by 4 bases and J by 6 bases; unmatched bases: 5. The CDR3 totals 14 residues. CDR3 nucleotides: TGTGCCAGCAGCTCCAGGACTAGCGCTGATACGCAGTATTTT. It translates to CASSSRTSADTQYF.

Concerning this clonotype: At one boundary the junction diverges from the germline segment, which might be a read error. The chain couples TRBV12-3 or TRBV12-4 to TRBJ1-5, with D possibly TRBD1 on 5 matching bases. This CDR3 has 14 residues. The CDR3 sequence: CASRLDSSNQPQHF. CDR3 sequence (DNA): TGTGCCAGCAGATTAGACAGTAGCAATCAGCCCCAGCATTTT.

This chain's CDR3 is CASSLGPTDEQYV. For the CDR3, the DNA is TGCGCCAGCAGCTTAGGACCGACGGACGAGCAGTACGTC. This chain links TRBV5-1 with TRBJ2-7; D call uncertain. Trimming took off 2 bases at V and 5 bases at J, with 11 bases between the two ends. The CDR3 runs to 13 residues. Germline V gives CDR1 SGHRS, CDR2 YFSETQ.